This T cell receptor (beta chain) was retrieved from a study of monozygotic twins with inflammatory bowel disease. For each CDR3 protein, TCRdb gives one entry from its re-call of the 5' RACE reads, without DNA. The repertoire table contains around 370,000 distinct CDR3 sequences. CDR1 and CDR2 (germline): DFQATT, SNEGSKA (reference sequence). This CDR3 region has 18 residues. The chain has TRBV20-1 and TRBJ1-3; the TRBD1 assignment by TCRdb is unverifiable without DNA. Source material: blood. The sequence was obtained from a human donor with ulcerative colitis or Crohn's disease, or a healthy co-twin of an affected twin (not recorded which). The CDR3 sequence: CSARDRSRGLRSGNTIYF.